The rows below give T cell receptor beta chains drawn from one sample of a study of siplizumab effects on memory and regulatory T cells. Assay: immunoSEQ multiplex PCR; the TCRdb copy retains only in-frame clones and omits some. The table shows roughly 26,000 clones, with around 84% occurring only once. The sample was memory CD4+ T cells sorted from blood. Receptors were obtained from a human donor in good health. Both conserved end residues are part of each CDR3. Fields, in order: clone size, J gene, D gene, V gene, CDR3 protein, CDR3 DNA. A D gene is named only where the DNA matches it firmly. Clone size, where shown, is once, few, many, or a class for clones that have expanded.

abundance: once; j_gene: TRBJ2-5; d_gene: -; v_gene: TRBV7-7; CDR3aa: CASSLEVGQETQYF; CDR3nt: TGTGCTAGCAGCTTAGAGGTCGGACAAGAGACCCAGTACTTC
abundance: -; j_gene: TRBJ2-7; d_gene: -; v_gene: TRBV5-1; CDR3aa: CASSPSGNLEQYF; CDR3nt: TGCGCCAGCAGCCCCTCGGGGAATCTCGAGCAGTACTTC
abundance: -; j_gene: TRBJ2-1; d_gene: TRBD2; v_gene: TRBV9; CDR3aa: CASSVSGGPRASYNEQFF; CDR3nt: TGTGCCAGCAGCGTGTCGGGGGGACCAAGGGCCTCCTACAATGAGCAGTTCTTC
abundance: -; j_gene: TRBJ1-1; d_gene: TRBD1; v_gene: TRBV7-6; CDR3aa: CASSSQGATEAFF; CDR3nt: TGTGCCAGCAGCTCCCAGGGGGCCACTGAAGCTTTCTTT
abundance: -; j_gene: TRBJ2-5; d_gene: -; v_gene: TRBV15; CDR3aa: CATSRRPSQETQYF; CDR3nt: TGTGCCACCAGCAGGAGACCGTCCCAAGAGACCCAGTACTTC
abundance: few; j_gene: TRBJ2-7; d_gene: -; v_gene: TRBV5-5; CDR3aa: CASSLALVAHYEQYF; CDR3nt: TGTGCCAGCAGCTTGGCGCTAGTAGCCCACTACGAGCAGTACTTC
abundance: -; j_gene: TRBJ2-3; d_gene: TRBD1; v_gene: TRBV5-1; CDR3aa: CASSNGQGITQYF; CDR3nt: TGCGCCAGCAGCAACGGACAGGGTATTACGCAGTATTTT
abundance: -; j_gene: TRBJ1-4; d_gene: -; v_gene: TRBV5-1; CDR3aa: CASSAGPTNEKLFF; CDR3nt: TGCGCCAGCAGTGCGGGGCCAACTAATGAAAAACTGTTTTTT
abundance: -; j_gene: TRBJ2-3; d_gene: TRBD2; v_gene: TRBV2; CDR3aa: CASIPRTSGRDTQYF; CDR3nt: TGTGCCAGCATCCCCCGGACTAGCGGGAGGGATACGCAGTATTTT
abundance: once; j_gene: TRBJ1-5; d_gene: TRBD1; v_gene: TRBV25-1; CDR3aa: CASSRTGAHQPQHF; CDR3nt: TGTGCCAGCTCCAGGACAGGGGCACATCAGCCCCAGCATTTT
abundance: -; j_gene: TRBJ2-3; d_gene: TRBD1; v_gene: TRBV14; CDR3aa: CASSQSGQGDRDTQYF; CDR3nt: TGTGCCAGCAGCCAATCGGGACAGGGTGACCGGGATACGCAGTATTTT
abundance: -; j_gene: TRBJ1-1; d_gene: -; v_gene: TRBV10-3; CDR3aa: CAASLDPRNTEAFF; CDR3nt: TGTGCCGCATCCCTGGACCCTCGGAACACTGAAGCTTTCTTT
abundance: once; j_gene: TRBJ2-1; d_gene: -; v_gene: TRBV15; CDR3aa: CATSRDGVNEQFF; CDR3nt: TGTGCCACCAGCAGAGATGGAGTTAATGAGCAGTTCTTC
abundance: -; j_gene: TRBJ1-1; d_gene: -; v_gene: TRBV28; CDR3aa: CASMGHRNTEAFF; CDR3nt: TGTGCCAGCATGGGGCACCGAAACACTGAAGCTTTCTTT
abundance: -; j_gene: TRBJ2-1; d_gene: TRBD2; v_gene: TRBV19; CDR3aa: CASSIGREGLGEQFF; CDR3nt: TGTGCCAGTAGTATCGGGCGGGAGGGCCTGGGTGAGCAGTTCTTC
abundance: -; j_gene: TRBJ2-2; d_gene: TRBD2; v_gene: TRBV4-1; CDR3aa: CASSQALAGVGTGELFF; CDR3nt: TGCGCCAGCAGCCAGGCTCTAGCGGGAGTGGGGACCGGGGAGCTGTTTTTT
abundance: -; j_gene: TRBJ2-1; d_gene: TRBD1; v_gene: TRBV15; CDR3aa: CATSRDTGGLYNEQFF; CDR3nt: TGTGCCACCAGCAGAGATACAGGGGGCCTCTACAATGAGCAGTTCTTC